This is a list of T cell receptor beta chains from one sample in a study of vaccination and CD4 T cells after COVID-19. TCRdb analysed the PCR reads with MiXCR anew, one entry per CDR3 protein. The data show 25,000 to 30,000 distinct CDR3 sequences, with 51% seen just once and around 6% held by the top ten. This specimen consisted of CD4+ T cells from blood, obtained about 7 months after SARS-CoV-2 vaccination. All receptors derive from a human donor who had recovered from COVID-19. Both conserved end residues are part of each CDR3. A D gene is named only where the DNA matches it firmly. Clone size is stated in some rows and not others, as once, few, many or a class when expanded.

clone_size	d_call	v_call	j_call	cdr3_aa	cdr3_nt
.	.	TRBV12-3/TRBV12-4	TRBJ2-5	CASSSPGQGETQYF	TGTGCCAGCAGTTCCCCGGGACAAGGAGAGACCCAGTACTTC
.	.	TRBV11-2	TRBJ2-3	CASSLDPGADTQYF	TGTGCCAGCAGCTTGGATCCCGGAGCAGATACGCAGTATTTT
few	TRBD2	TRBV7-3	TRBJ2-7	CASSPRGGRAYEQYF	TGTGCCAGCAGCCCAAGGGGCGGGAGGGCCTACGAGCAGTACTTC
once	TRBD1	TRBV20-1	TRBJ2-7	CSAFDRGAGSSYEQYF	TGCAGTGCCTTCGACAGGGGTGCGGGCAGCTCCTACGAGCAGTACTTC
.	.	TRBV4-1	TRBJ1-1	CASSQDMGPGTEAFF	TGCGCCAGCAGCCAAGATATGGGGCCTGGGACTGAAGCTTTCTTT
.	.	TRBV2	TRBJ1-5	CASRPPGYVTQPQHF	TGTGCCAGCAGACCACCGGGCTACGTAACTCAGCCCCAGCATTTT
.	TRBD2	TRBV7-2	TRBJ2-7	CASSYPGTSAMGAYEQYF	TGTGCCAGCAGCTACCCCGGGACTAGCGCGATGGGTGCCTACGAGCAGTACTTC
.	.	TRBV19	TRBJ2-7	CASSIDLFPTSWGYEQYF	TGTGCCAGTAGTATAGATCTATTCCCCACATCCTGGGGATACGAGCAGTACTTC
.	.	TRBV5-4	TRBJ2-5	CASSSPGGSETQYF	TGTGCCAGCAGCTCACCAGGGGGGAGTGAGACCCAGTACTTC
.	.	TRBV24-1	TRBJ2-3	CATSDSPPLTGTQYF	TGTGCCACCAGTGACTCCCCCCCCCTCACAGGGACGCAGTATTTT
.	.	TRBV12-3/TRBV12-4	TRBJ1-2	CASTGDGRNYGYTF	TGTGCCAGCACAGGGGACGGAAGAAACTATGGCTACACCTTC
.	TRBD2	TRBV28	TRBJ2-5	CASSPWAGVRQETQYF	TGTGCCAGCAGTCCCTGGGCGGGAGTTCGGCAAGAGACCCAGTACTTC
few	.	TRBV20-1	TRBJ2-7	CSAPHLVVRELSYEQYF	TGCAGTGCTCCACACCTTGTGGTCCGGGAGCTCTCCTACGAGCAGTACTTC
.	TRBD2	TRBV19	TRBJ2-1	CASQRGSSYNEQFF	TGTGCCAGCCAGCGGGGAAGCTCCTACAATGAGCAGTTCTTC
.	.	TRBV2	TRBJ2-3	CASSDYSGTDTQYF	TGTGCCAGCAGTGACTACAGTGGCACAGATACGCAGTATTTT
.	TRBD2	TRBV29-1	TRBJ2-3	CSVEGGRGFGATDTQYF	TGCAGCGTTGAGGGAGGGAGAGGGTTTGGGGCCACAGATACGCAGTATTTT
few	.	TRBV7-6	TRBJ2-5	CASTTGQGGETQYF	TGTGCCAGCACGACGGGCCAGGGTGGGGAGACCCAGTACTTC
once	TRBD1	TRBV10-3	TRBJ2-7	CAIGTGTAEQYF	TGTGCCATCGGGACAGGGACTGCCGAGCAGTACTTC
.	.	TRBV28	TRBJ2-7	CASSLRDRVYEQYF	TGTGCCAGCAGTTTAAGAGACAGAGTCTACGAGCAGTACTTC
.	TRBD1	TRBV27	TRBJ1-5	CTSSLPQGVRDLSQPQHF	TGCACCAGCAGTTTACCCCAGGGGGTACGAGACCTGAGTCAGCCCCAGCATTTT
.	.	TRBV6-1	TRBJ1-2	CASSAQQGLGYTF	TGTGCCAGCAGTGCCCAACAGGGTCTTGGCTACACCTTC
.	.	TRBV24-1	TRBJ2-5	CATSDTGIQETQYF	TGTGCCACCAGTGACACAGGGATCCAAGAGACCCAGTACTTC
.	TRBD1	TRBV2	TRBJ1-2	CASSEDRDGSGYTF	TGTGCCAGCAGTGAGGACAGGGACGGTAGTGGCTACACCTTC
.	TRBD1	TRBV20-1	TRBJ1-2	CSAVNRGQHGYTF	TGCAGTGCTGTAAACAGGGGCCAGCATGGCTACACCTTC
.	.	TRBV20-1	TRBJ2-5	CSARVWSEQETQYF	TGCAGTGCTAGAGTGTGGTCAGAACAAGAGACCCAGTACTTC
.	TRBD1	TRBV2	TRBJ1-2	CASAEGQTNYGYTF	TGTGCCAGCGCCGAGGGACAGACTAACTATGGCTACACCTTC
.	.	TRBV18	TRBJ2-1	CASSLNNHNEQFF	TGTGCCAGCTCTCTAAATAACCACAATGAGCAGTTCTTC
.	TRBD2	TRBV6-1	TRBJ2-2	CASTRLAVNTGELFF	TGTGCCAGCACCAGACTAGCGGTGAACACCGGGGAGCTGTTTTTT
.	TRBD1	TRBV5-1	TRBJ1-2	CASSPTGGLRYTF	TGCGCCAGCAGCCCTACAGGGGGCCTCCGCTACACCTTC
few	.	TRBV15	TRBJ1-2	CATSVDNYGYTF	TGTGCCACCAGCGTGGACAACTATGGCTACACCTTC
.	.	TRBV7-2	TRBJ2-1	CASSVLASLNPGEQFF	TGTGCCAGCAGCGTTCTAGCTTCCCTCAACCCCGGTGAGCAGTTCTTC
few	.	TRBV28	TRBJ1-5	CASSLNQPQHF	TGTGCCAGCAGTTTAAATCAGCCCCAGCATTTT
.	TRBD1	TRBV20-1	TRBJ1-4	CSARGQGATNEKLFF	TGCAGTGCTAGAGGGCAGGGGGCAACTAATGAAAAACTGTTTTTT
.	.	TRBV28	TRBJ2-2	CASTGGRAGAGELFF	TGTGCCAGCACCGGGGGCCGGGCGGGAGCCGGGGAGCTGTTTTTT
.	TRBD1	TRBV19	TRBJ2-7	CASGGTGGSTEQYF	TGTGCCAGTGGAGGGACAGGGGGCTCGACCGAGCAGTACTTC
.	.	TRBV28	TRBJ1-6	CASSLDTLTYNSPLHF	TGTGCCAGCAGTTTAGACACGCTCACATATAATTCACCCCTCCACTTT
few	.	TRBV7-9	TRBJ2-7	CASSRLPRDSGETVHF	TGTGCCAGCAGCCGTCTCCCCCGGGACAGCGGGGAAACAGTACACTTC
.	.	TRBV30	TRBJ1-1	CAWSPSLVNAEAFF	TGTGCCTGGAGCCCATCCCTCGTCAACGCTGAAGCTTTCTTT
few	TRBD2	TRBV6-5	TRBJ2-1	CASSYARGAGGKGSYNEQFF	TGTGCCAGCAGTTACGCCCGGGGAGCGGGAGGGAAGGGCTCCTACAATGAGCAGTTCTTC
few	.	TRBV7-2	TRBJ2-1	CASSLGSNYNEQFF	TGTGCCAGCAGCTTAGGTAGTAACTACAATGAGCAGTTCTTC
.	TRBD2	TRBV7-3	TRBJ2-6	CASSPAGGTGANVLTF	TGTGCCAGCAGCCCAGCGGGAGGAACTGGGGCCAACGTCCTGACTTTC
.	.	TRBV4-2	TRBJ1-2	CASSQDIGVAYYGYTF	TGTGCCAGCAGCCAAGATATCGGCGTAGCCTACTATGGCTACACCTTC
few	TRBD1	TRBV12-3/TRBV12-4	TRBJ1-5	CASSDGQGSQPQHF	TGTGCCAGCAGCGACGGACAGGGGAGTCAGCCCCAGCATTTT
few	TRBD1	TRBV18	TRBJ2-5	CASSATGGLETQYF	TGTGCCAGCTCAGCGACAGGGGGTTTGGAGACCCAGTACTTC
once	.	TRBV7-3	TRBJ2-2	CASSPARGNTGELFF	TGTGCCAGCAGCCCCGCCAGGGGGAACACCGGGGAGCTGTTTTTT
.	TRBD1	TRBV20-1	TRBJ1-2	CSASSLGQGNYGYTF	TGCAGTGCTAGTTCCTTGGGACAGGGGAACTATGGCTACACCTTC
.	.	TRBV19	TRBJ1-5	CASSSAWNSNQPQHF	TGTGCCAGTAGTTCAGCATGGAATAGCAATCAGCCCCAGCATTTT
.	.	TRBV2	TRBJ2-7	CASSRPLESGGQYF	TGTGCCAGCAGCCGGCCGCTAGAGTCCGGGGGGCAGTACTTC
few	.	TRBV7-2	TRBJ2-7	CASSLTPGLVTYEQYF	TGTGCCAGCAGCTTAACTCCGGGACTGGTGACCTACGAGCAGTACTTC